The next 27 T cell receptor beta chains were all read from a single sample in a study of T cell repertoires in cytomegalovirus infection. These receptors are not linked to any known antigen. MiXCR, applied by TCRdb to the reads, yields one record per CDR3 protein. This sample has 20,000 to 25,000 distinct CDR3 sequences; 42% occur once, and the top ten carry 90% to 95%. Sequencing was performed on CD8+ T cells from cultured PBMCs, taken from culture after CMV antigen stimulation. These TCRs come from a human donor in good health (CMV status not recorded). Some clones in this sample may be carry-over from other donors' samples.

This clonotype was picked up a small number of times. V gene TRBV7-3 combines with J gene TRBJ2-2, with D possibly being TRBD1 or TRBD2 (6 bases each). The CDR3 covers 19 residues. Germline V CDR1 and CDR2: SGHTA, FQGTGA. Deletions cut 4 bases from V and 5 bases from J, with 26 bases between. The CDR3 sequence: CASSSPGARGPPGTGELFF. DNA for the CDR3: TGTGCCAGCAGCTCCCCTGGTGCCCGGGGGCCTCCGGGGACCGGGGAGCTGTTTTTT.

This chain connects TRBV6-2 or TRBV6-3 to TRBJ2-1; D perhaps matches TRBD2 (5 bases). Deletions cut 2 bases from V and 1 base from J, with 21 bases between. CDR1 and CDR2 (germline): MNHEY, SVGEGT. The CDR3 is made up of 19 amino acids. The CDR3 here is CASSYPYASDGESYNEQFF. The DNA for the CDR3 is TGTGCCAGCAGTTACCCCTATGCCTCGGACGGGGAGTCCTACAATGAGCAGTTCTTC.

This clonotype showed up just a few times. The V call is TRBV19, the J call TRBJ1-3; 9 bases line up with TRBD1. Germline V gene lookup returns CDR1 LNHDA and CDR2 SQIVND (reference sequence). CDR3 length: 14 residues. V lost 5 bases, J lost 8 bases, and 7 bases stayed unmatched. The CDR3 DNA is TGTGCCAGTAGTCGGGACAGGGCTTTATACACCATATATTTT. This gives the protein CASSRDRALYTIYF.

The chain is built from TRBV18 and TRBJ1-2; perhaps TRBD1 as D (5 bases). This CDR3 comprises 15 residues. Germline loops: CDR1 KGHSH, CDR2 LQKENI. V dropped 2 bases and J dropped 3 bases, with 13 bases sitting between them. CDR3: CASSPLGQVDYGYTF. The CDR3 DNA sequence: TGTGCCAGCTCACCATTGGGGCAGGTTGACTATGGCTACACCTTC.

The CDR3 nucleotides are TGCGCCAGCAGCCATGACGGACAGGGGAATAATTCACCCCTCCACTTT. Its protein product is CASSHDGQGNNSPLHF. This sequence joins TRBV4-1 and TRBJ1-6, with 9 positions matching TRBD1. Germline V lookup: CDR1 MGHRA, CDR2 YSYEKL. CDR3 length equals 16 residues. V trimming: 3 bases; J trimming: 5 bases; junction bases outside the gene matches: 5.

The J gene is TRBJ2-2, the V gene TRBV7-6; D uncertain. The CDR3 runs to 13 residues. Germline-derived CDR1 and CDR2 are SGHVS and FNYEAQ. V gave up 6 bases and J gave up 0 bases, with 5 bases separating them. The CDR3 nucleotides are TGTGCCAGCAGTAGCACGAACACCGGGGAGCTGTTTTTT. This sequence encodes CASSSTNTGELFF.

The chain recombines TRBV2 with TRBJ2-1; 10 bases are a match to TRBD1. The CDR3 length is 16 residues. Germline CDR1 is SNHLY and CDR2 is FYNNEI. Trimming cost V 8 bases and J 2 bases; bases outside gene matches: 9. CDR3 sequence (DNA): TGTGCCAGCCAAATAAGACAGGGGGCAGCCTACAATGAGCAGTTCTTC. This codes for CASQIRQGAAYNEQFF. Drawing the rest from reference TRBV2 and TRBJ2-1, the complete variable domain is EPEVTQTPSHQVTQMGQEVILRCVPISNHLYFYWYRQILGQKVEFLVSFYNNEISEKSEIFDDQFSVERPDGSNFTLKIRSTKLEDSAMYFCASQIRQGAAYNEQFFGPGTRLTVL.

On this clonotype: An end of the junction does not agree with germline; a read error may underlie this. V usage is TRBV4-1 and J usage is TRBJ2-1, with D hard to call. The CDR3 contains 12 residues. Germline V gene data show CDR1 as MGHRA and CDR2 as YSYEKL. The CDR3 loop is CASSSGYNEQFF. For the CDR3, the DNA is TGTGCCAGCAGCTCCGGGTACAATGAGCAGTTCTTC.

CDR3 sequence reads: CASSGDWGGLNTGELFF. The CDR3 region has the DNA TGTGCCAGCAGTGGAGATTGGGGGGGACTGAACACCGGGGAGCTGTTTTTT. This sequence joins TRBV28 and TRBJ2-2, with 7 bases aligning to TRBD2. In germline, CDR1 is MDHEN, CDR2 SYDVKM. Losses at the gene ends were 5 bases for V and 1 base for J; bases not matched to a gene: 10. This CDR3 has 17 residues.

The gene calls are TRBV7-9 and TRBJ2-7, with 9 bases that match TRBD1. Germline CDR1 and CDR2: SEHNR and FQNEAQ (reference sequence). CDR3 size: 14 residues. The ends lost 5 bases at V and 2 bases at J; junction bases unmatched: 4. The CDR3 coding sequence is TGTGCCAGCAGCCGGGACAGGGTCGCCTACGAGCAGTACTTC. It encodes CASSRDRVAYEQYF. Drawing the rest from reference TRBV7-9 and TRBJ2-7, the complete variable domain is DTGVSQNPRHKITKRGQNVTFRCDPISEHNRLYWYRQTLGQGPEFLTYFQNEAQLEKSRLLSDRFSAERPKGSFSTLEIQRTEQGDSAMYLCASSRDRVAYEQYFGPGTRLTVT.

The chain employs TRBV7-8 and TRBJ2-7; possible D gene TRBD2, 5 bases. The CDR3 runs 13 residues. Trimming removed 5 bases from V and 3 bases from J, with 11 bases in between. Germline V lookup: CDR1 SGHVS, CDR2 FQNEAQ. Here the CDR3 DNA reads TGTGCCAGCAGCCTCAGAGGGAGCTACGAGCAGTACTTC. This sequence encodes CASSLRGSYEQYF.

The V and J genes are TRBV5-5 and TRBJ1-4, with 9 bases fitting TRBD1. The germline V gene encodes CDR1 SGHKS and CDR2 YYEKEE (reference sequence). V lost 3 bases, J lost 7 bases, and 7 bases stayed unmatched. CDR3 length: 15 amino acids. CDR3 sequence reads: CASSSWAGQGEKLFF. In DNA form, the CDR3 reads TGTGCCAGCAGCTCATGGGCGGGACAGGGTGAAAAACTGTTTTTT. Full variable domain (outside the CDR3, taken from reference TRBV5-5 and TRBJ1-4): DAGVTQSPTHLIKTRGQQVTLRCSPISGHKSVSWYQQVLGQGPQFIFQYYEKEERGRGNFPDRFSARQFPNYSSELNVNALLLGDSALYLCASSSWAGQGEKLFFGSGTQLSVL.

This clonotype was detected a few times. The chain links TRBV7-3 to TRBJ1-3; D is undetermined. This CDR3 is 14 amino acids long. Germline lookup yields CDR1 SGHTA and CDR2 FQGTGA. Between the trimmed V and J ends, which lost 5 bases and 0 bases, there was a span of 8 bases. CDR3 sequence reads: CASSLSGSGNTIYF. In DNA form, the CDR3 reads TGTGCCAGCAGCCTCTCAGGCTCTGGAAACACCATATATTTT.

This chain links TRBV7-7 with TRBJ2-1; TRBD1 might be the D (5 bases). Trimming cost V 4 bases and J 5 bases, with 12 bases left between them. The germline V gene has CDR1 SSHAT and CDR2 FNYEAQ (reference sequence). This CDR3 comprises 14 residues. As DNA, the CDR3 is TGTGCCAGCAGCTGGTCACAGGACAACAATGAGCAGTTCTTC. This sequence encodes CASSWSQDNNEQFF.

By sample share, this clonotype is medium-sized. V is TRBV7-2 and J is TRBJ1-4; D unclear. The V end lost 0 bases, the J end lost 0 bases, and 8 bases lay between the germline ends. Germline V gene sequence: CDR1 SGHTA, CDR2 FQGNSA. This CDR3 region has 16 residues. This chain's CDR3 is CASSLAGGPTNEKLFF. Here the CDR3 DNA reads TGTGCCAGCAGCTTAGCGGGAGGGCCAACTAATGAAAAACTGTTTTTT.

J is TRBJ2-1 and V is TRBV7-8; 9 bases match TRBD1. This CDR3 is 16 amino acids long. V lost 5 bases and J lost 7; bases outside the gene matches: 12. CDR1 SGHVS and CDR2 FQNEAQ come from the germline V gene. CDR3 loop: CASSHLPRQGGNEQFF. CDR3 sequence (DNA): TGTGCCAGCAGCCATCTGCCGCGACAGGGGGGGAATGAGCAGTTCTTC.

This clonotype was recorded at least ten times. The gene calls are TRBV11-2 and TRBJ2-1; 11 nucleotides match TRBD2. The CDR3 is 15 amino acids. With 2 bases clipped from V and 6 bases from J, the junction kept 3 bases outside the gene matches. In germline, CDR1 is SGHAT, CDR2 FQNNGV. The CDR3 DNA sequence: TGTGCCAGCAGCTTACTAGCGGGAGGACCCAATGAGCAGTTCTTC. Translation gives CASSLLAGGPNEQFF.

The gene calls are TRBV13 and TRBJ2-3; 9 bases match TRBD1. CDR3 length: 14 amino acids. V shed 0 bases and J 6 bases; nucleotides not matched to a gene: 1. The V gene's germline CDR1 is PRHDT and CDR2 FYEKMQ (reference sequence). CDR3 DNA: TGTGCCAGCAGCTTAGGACAGGGGGCGGATACGCAGTATTTT. This translates into CASSLGQGADTQYF. The whole variable domain, remainder taken from reference TRBV13 and TRBJ2-3, is AAGVIQSPRHLIKEKRETATLKCYPIPRHDTVYWYQQGPGQDPQFLISFYEKMQSDKGSIPDRFSAQQFSDYHSELNMSSLELGDSALYFCASSLGQGADTQYFGPGTRLTVL.

This clonotype was counted only a few times. The chain employs TRBV9 and TRBJ1-1; D remains unclear. The CDR3 consists of 17 residues. Germline CDR1 is SGDLS and CDR2 is YYNGEE. Trimming cost V 0 bases and J 7 bases, with 22 bases left between them. CDR3: CASSVVDPGWLAGEAFF. In DNA, the CDR3 is TGTGCCAGCAGCGTAGTGGACCCGGGGTGGTTAGCTGGTGAAGCTTTCTTT.

The rearrangement uses TRBV4-3 and TRBJ1-4; 9 positions agree with TRBD1. V dropped 2 bases and J dropped 8; count of bases not matched to a gene: 9. Per the germline V gene, CDR1 is LGHNA and CDR2 is YSLEER. The CDR3 sequence is 16 residues long. The CDR3: CASSQHSGTGREKLFF. CDR3 coding DNA: TGCGCCAGCAGCCAACACTCCGGGACAGGGCGAGAAAAACTGTTTTTT.

The chain recombines TRBV6-2 or TRBV6-3 with TRBJ1-6, with D uncertain. The CDR3 loop spans 16 amino acids. V gave up 4 bases and J gave up 10 bases, with 20 bases separating them. Per the germline V gene, CDR1 is MNHEY and CDR2 is SVGEGT. CDR3 DNA sequence: TGTGCCAGCAGTTCCACCGACCCCCGGAGAAGGTCACCCCTCCACTTT. The encoded protein is CASSSTDPRRRSPLHF.

This clonotype was seen more than once but under ten times. The chain combines TRBV28 with TRBJ2-5; 9 nucleotides align to TRBD1. With V trimmed by 6 bases and J by 5 bases, 10 bases remained unmatched. The CDR3 length is 15 residues. CDR1 and CDR2 from the germline V gene are MDHEN and SYDVKM. CDR3 in amino acids: CASSLGQGWGETQYF. The CDR3 DNA reads TGTGCCAGCAGCCTCGGACAGGGGTGGGGGGAGACCCAGTACTTC.

CDR3 nucleotide sequence: TGTGCCAGCAGTTCCGGGAGGCCAAGGTCCGGGGAGCTGTTTTTT. Protein sequence: CASSSGRPRSGELFF. The chain carries TRBV12-3 or TRBV12-4 and TRBJ2-2, with TRBD2 matching 7 bases. The CDR3 contains 15 residues. The junction had 8 bases not matched to a gene; V was cut back by 4 bases and J by 6 bases.

This clonotype was detected a few times. V gene TRBV7-6 combines with J gene TRBJ2-4; D not certain. Germline V lookup: CDR1 SGHVS, CDR2 FNYEAQ. This CDR3 has 13 amino acids. The germline V and J ends were trimmed by 3 bases and 5 bases, with 8 bases remaining between them. The CDR3 DNA is TGTGCCAGCAGCTTCGAGGCCCAAAACATTCAGTACTTC. It is translated as CASSFEAQNIQYF.

Comment on this clonotype: This may arise from a read error, as a much more abundant clone is one base away. The J gene is TRBJ1-5, the V gene TRBV2, with D possibly matching TRBD1 (6 bases). The CDR3 loop spans 16 amino acids. Germline assignment: CDR1 SNHLY and CDR2 FYNNEI. The CDR3 DNA reads TGTGTCAGCAGTGTCTGGGGGCCCGATAGCAATCAGCCCCAGCATTTT. Residues: CVSSVWGPDSNQPQHF.

This clonotype is a singleton in its sample. V usage is TRBV7-3 and J usage is TRBJ2-4; a possible D gene is TRBD1 (5 bases). This CDR3 is 16 amino acids long. Germline CDR1 reads SGHTA; CDR2 reads FQGTGA. V dropped 5 bases and J dropped 0 bases, with 14 bases sitting between them. The CDR3 sequence: CASSADRALAKNIQYF. The CDR3 region has the DNA TGTGCCAGCAGCGCCGACAGAGCCCTAGCCAAAAACATTCAGTACTTC.

The chain uses TRBV27 and TRBJ1-1, with unresolved D. With 2 bases removed from V and 1 base from J, the gap between germline ends came to 5 bases. Germline V gives CDR1 MNHEY, CDR2 SMNVEV (reference sequence). The CDR3 covers 13 residues. CDR3: CASSLAWNTEAFF. CDR3 nucleotides: TGTGCCAGCAGTTTAGCATGGAACACTGAAGCTTTCTTT.